The 22 T cell receptor beta chains reported below all come from one sample, sequenced in a study of OX40 agonist ivuxolimab in advanced cancers. The table came from immunoSEQ multiplex PCR; TCRdb's copy has only in-frame clones and leaves some out. The repertoire has roughly 58,000 clones, about 85% of them found once; the top ten carry 2.8%. The sample consisted of CD4+ or CD8+ T cells sorted from blood, taken in a trial of the OX40 agonist ivuxolimab. Receptors originate from an adult with an advanced solid tumor such as melanoma, head and neck, liver or kidney cancer.

The rearrangement uses TRBV9 and TRBJ2-7; 15 bases are shared with TRBD2. Trimming cost V 2 bases and J 1 base; bases outside gene matches: 7. In germline, CDR1 is SGDLS, CDR2 YYNGEE. This CDR3 is built from 18 residues. The CDR3 DNA sequence: TGTGCCAGCAGCGTCGGGACTAGCGGGGGGCAAATATCCTACGAGCAGTACTTC. This translates into CASSVGTSGGQISYEQYF.

The chain uses TRBV4-1 and TRBJ1-5; D gene ambiguous. Germline V gives CDR1 MGHRA, CDR2 YSYEKL. The CDR3 contains 13 residues. V was pared by 0 bases and J by 8 bases, with 8 bases between. This chain's CDR3 is CASSQDVMKPQHF. CDR3 nucleotide sequence: TGCGCCAGCAGCCAAGACGTGATGAAGCCCCAGCATTTT.

The rearrangement joins TRBV6-5 to TRBJ1-2; 8 bases line up with TRBD1. Germline V gene sequence: CDR1 MNHEY, CDR2 SVGAGI. This CDR3 has 13 amino acids. Germline trimming cut 6 bases from V and 8 bases from J; bases unmatched to any gene: 8. CDR3 bases: TGTGCCAGCAGCCGCGACAGGGGAGGGGGCTACACCTTC. It codes for CASSRDRGGGYTF.

This chain connects TRBV7-2 to TRBJ2-7; no clear D gene. Germline CDR1 reads SGHTA; CDR2 reads FQGNSA. V lost 5 bases to trimming and J lost 5 bases, with 7 bases between them. CDR3 size: 11 residues. Here the CDR3 reads CASSAYHEQYF. The DNA for the CDR3 is TGTGCCAGCAGCGCCTACCACGAGCAGTACTTC.

CDR3 bases: TGTGCCAGCACCTTTCAGGGTTTGAATGGCTACACCTTC. Translating it yields CASTFQGLNGYTF. This chain joins TRBV7-2 and TRBJ1-2; D possibly corresponds to TRBD1 (5 bases). Germline V lookup: CDR1 SGHTA, CDR2 FQGNSA. V gave up 7 bases and J gave up 6 bases, with 15 bases separating them. This CDR3 has 13 residues.

The chain combines TRBV4-3 with TRBJ2-2, with D uncertain. CDR1 is LGHNA, CDR2 YSLEER, per germline. CDR3 length: 16 amino acids. Deletions cut 0 bases from V and 4 bases from J, with 12 bases between. The CDR3 DNA is TGCGCCAGCAGCCAAGATCTCAAAGCTTTCACCGGGGAGCTGTTTTTT. It encodes CASSQDLKAFTGELFF.

This chain joins TRBV11-2 and TRBJ2-5; 7 nucleotides align to TRBD1. V gave up 7 bases and J gave up 7 bases; unmatched junction bases: 12. CDR1 SGHAT and CDR2 FQNNGV come from the germline V gene. The CDR3 loop spans 14 amino acids. The CDR3 here is CASTQRQGEGTQYF. In DNA, the CDR3 is TGTGCCAGCACCCAAAGACAGGGTGAGGGGACCCAGTACTTC.

In its sample, this clone was seen a few times. The same CDR3 can be traced to other DNA sequences in this sample. V usage is TRBV5-5 and J usage is TRBJ2-3; D gene ambiguous. In germline, CDR1 is SGHKS, CDR2 YYEKEE (reference sequence). The CDR3 length is 12 residues. The V and J ends lost 0 bases and 3 bases respectively, with 2 bases between them. CDR3 nucleotides: TGTGCCAGCAGCTTGGAGACAGATACGCAGTATTTT. It specifies CASSLETDTQYF.

The chain couples TRBV7-3 to TRBJ2-1; 14 bases line up with TRBD2. The CDR3 has 21 amino acids. V lost 1 base, J lost 1 base, and 12 bases stayed unmatched. Germline-derived CDR1 and CDR2 are SGHTA and FQGTGA. CDR3 residues: CASSLNPPGLAGVLSYNEQFF. The CDR3 DNA sequence: TGTGCCAGCAGCTTAAACCCCCCGGGACTAGCGGGAGTTTTGTCCTACAATGAGCAGTTCTTC.

The V call is TRBV4-3, the J call TRBJ1-3; TRBD1 matches at 7 bases. Germline V CDR1 and CDR2: LGHNA, YSLEER. V was clipped by 1 base and J by 1 base; unmatched bases: 13. The CDR3 loop spans 19 amino acids. CDR3: CASSQVVFGSGGSGNTIYF. The CDR3 nucleotides are TGCGCCAGCAGCCAAGTTGTATTCGGTTCAGGGGGTTCTGGAAACACCATATATTTT.

The chain couples TRBV7-9 to TRBJ1-3; no firm D call. Germline V gives CDR1 SEHNR, CDR2 FQNEAQ (reference sequence). The CDR3 covers 16 residues. Trimming took 2 bases from V and 1 from J, leaving 12 bases between them. CDR3 sequence reads: CASSLRRRVSGNTIYF. The CDR3 DNA sequence: TGTGCCAGCAGCTTACGGAGGAGGGTTTCTGGAAACACCATATATTTT.

The chain is built from TRBV7-9 and TRBJ1-2; D is unresolved. Germline-derived CDR1 and CDR2 are SEHNR and FQNEAQ (reference sequence). V lost 1 base, J lost 8 bases, and 8 bases lay in between. CDR3 size: 12 residues. The CDR3 protein is CASSLVPGGYTF. DNA for the CDR3: TGTGCCAGCAGCTTAGTGCCAGGAGGCTACACCTTC. Full variable domain (rest looked up from reference TRBV7-9 and TRBJ1-2): DTGVSQNPRHKITKRGQNVTFRCDPISEHNRLYWYRQTLGQGPEFLTYFQNEAQLEKSRLLSDRFSAERPKGSFSTLEIQRTEQGDSAMYLCASSLVPGGYTFGSGTRLTVV.

CDR3 nucleotides: TGTGCCAGCAGTGAACGGGGAGCTTACAATGAGCAGTTCTTC. Translation gives CASSERGAYNEQFF. This chain joins TRBV2 and TRBJ2-1, with D perhaps TRBD2 (5 bases). V lost 2 bases, J lost 4 bases, and 9 bases lay in between. This CDR3 comprises 14 residues. The germline V gene has CDR1 SNHLY and CDR2 FYNNEI.

The genes are TRBV6-5 and TRBJ2-2, with D maybe TRBD1 (5 bases). The CDR3 consists of 14 residues. CDR1 is MNHEY and CDR2 is SVGAGI in the germline V gene. The germline V and J ends were trimmed by 8 bases and 5 bases, with 15 bases remaining between them. For the CDR3, the DNA is TGTGCCAGCCAGAGGCAGGGTGGGACCGGGGAGCTGTTTTTT. It yields the protein CASQRQGGTGELFF.

The chain couples TRBV6-4 to TRBJ1-1, with TRBD1 as a possible D gene (5 bases). The CDR3 runs to 16 residues. Looked up from germline, CDR1 is MRHNA and CDR2 is SNTAGT. With 4 bases removed from V and 3 bases from J, the gap between germline ends came to 18 bases. The CDR3 reads CASSASHPTAHTEAFF. The CDR3 coding sequence is TGTGCCAGCAGTGCCTCACATCCGACAGCCCACACTGAAGCTTTCTTT.

The CDR3 here is CASTDRDYSTDTQYF. The CDR3 nucleotides are TGTGCCAGTACCGACAGGGATTATAGCACAGATACGCAGTATTTT. The chain has TRBV19 and TRBJ2-3; 7 nucleotides agree with TRBD1. Germline CDR1 LNHDA, CDR2 SQIVND (reference sequence). V trimming: 7 bases; J trimming: 0 bases; junction bases outside the gene matches: 7. This CDR3 contains 15 residues.

This chain joins TRBV28 and TRBJ2-7; TRBD2 matches at 7 bases. CDR3 length equals 15 residues. Germline V lookup: CDR1 MDHEN, CDR2 SYDVKM. The V segment lost 4 bases and the J segment 0 bases; nucleotides outside the gene matches: 6. The CDR3 sequence is CASSSYGGSSYEQYF. CDR3 coding DNA: TGTGCCAGCAGTTCCTATGGCGGGAGCTCCTACGAGCAGTACTTC.

The chain links TRBV7-6 to TRBJ2-5, with D possibly TRBD2 on 6 matching bases. The CDR3 is 14 residues long. CDR1 and CDR2 (germline): SGHVS, FNYEAQ. Trimming stripped 1 base from V and 5 bases from J, with 11 bases between. DNA of the CDR3: TGTGCCAGCAGCTTAGGTTCTAGCGTCGAGACCCAGTACTTC. It specifies CASSLGSSVETQYF.

The J gene is TRBJ2-7, the V gene TRBV19, with 9 bases matching TRBD1. The CDR3 is made up of 13 amino acids. Unmatched junction bases numbered 6, after V lost 7 bases and J lost 5 bases. CDR1 and CDR2 from the germline V gene are LNHDA and SQIVND (reference sequence). The CDR3 loop reads CASTRDRENEQYF. The CDR3 bases are TGTGCCAGTACCCGGGACAGGGAAAACGAGCAGTACTTC.

This rearrangement joins TRBV18 to TRBJ2-2; D gene unclear. The CDR3 has 16 amino acids. Germline CDR1 KGHSH, CDR2 LQKENI. Trimming pared 1 base from V and 3 bases from J, leaving 12 bases between. CDR3 protein: CASSPLTIQDTGELFF. The CDR3 DNA reads as TGTGCCAGCTCACCACTTACCATTCAGGACACCGGGGAGCTGTTTTTT.

V gene TRBV18 combines with J gene TRBJ2-2, with D maybe TRBD1 (5 bases). Germline-derived CDR1 and CDR2 are KGHSH and LQKENI. V dropped 2 bases and J dropped 1 base, with 11 bases sitting between them. The CDR3 is made up of 16 amino acids. DNA of the CDR3: TGTGCCAGCTCACCATCACAGACAGAGAACACCGGGGAGCTGTTTTTT. Translation: CASSPSQTENTGELFF.

The chain employs TRBV5-1 and TRBJ2-5; possible D gene TRBD2, 5 bases. Trimming stripped 4 bases from V and 7 bases from J, with 17 bases between. Germline lookup yields CDR1 SGHRS and CDR2 YFSETQ. The CDR3 is made up of 14 amino acids. This CDR3 reads CASSEGPGPGTQYF. The DNA for the CDR3 is TGCGCCAGCAGCGAGGGCCCCGGGCCGGGGACCCAGTACTTC. Using reference TRBV5-1 and TRBJ2-5 for the parts outside the CDR3, the full variable domain is KAGVTQTPRYLIKTRGQQVTLSCSPISGHRSVSWYQQTPGQGLQFLFEYFSETQRNKGNFPGRFSGRQFSNSRSEMNVSTLELGDSALYLCASSEGPGPGTQYFGPGTRLLVL.